Below, 23 T cell receptor beta chains from the same sample are listed, as sequenced in a study of T-cell memory formation after mild COVID-19. TCRdb reanalysed the 5' RACE reads using MiXCR and keeps one entry per CDR3 protein. Counted here are around 200,000 distinct CDR3 sequences, roughly 10% occurring once; the ten biggest clones make up approximately 3%. The sequenced material came from PBMCs or a T cell subset sorted from them (not recorded which). These receptors originate from a man between 18 and 29 years old who had mild COVID-19 (a few samples of this study predate the infection). Cell type and time point are not known.

The chain couples TRBV24-1 to TRBJ1-5; D is uncertain. Germline V gene lookup returns CDR1 KGHDR and CDR2 SFDVKD. This CDR3 contains 13 residues. V lost 7 bases, J lost 7 bases, and 13 bases lay in between. CDR3 sequence (DNA): TGTGCCACCAGGCGGCGGGCGAGCCAGCCCCAGCATTTT. This sequence encodes CATRRRASQPQHF.

J is TRBJ2-5 and V is TRBV30; the D gene is possibly TRBD2 (5 bases). V was trimmed by 1 base and J by 5 bases, leaving 8 bases between them. The CDR3 is made up of 12 amino acids. Germline V gives CDR1 GTSNPN, CDR2 SVGIG (reference sequence). The CDR3: CAWSGGAETQYF. The DNA of the CDR3 is TGTGCCTGGAGTGGGGGAGCGGAGACCCAGTACTTC.

This clonotype was observed a handful of times. The chain couples TRBV12-3 or TRBV12-4 to TRBJ1-5; D call uncertain. The CDR3 is made up of 14 amino acids. V was trimmed by 5 bases and J by 6 bases, leaving 14 bases between them. This CDR3 is CASSRNTGGQPQHF. The CDR3 nucleotides read TGTGCCAGCAGTAGAAATACTGGCGGTCAGCCCCAGCATTTT.

This clonotype was seen a handful of times. This chain connects TRBV14 to TRBJ2-7; D may be TRBD1 (6 bases). V lost 3 bases, J lost 6 bases, and 12 bases lay in between. The germline V gene has CDR1 SGHDN and CDR2 FVKESK. The length of the CDR3 is 13 residues. CDR3 protein: CASSQGTFSEQYV. The CDR3, as DNA: TGTGCCAGCAGCCAGGGGACATTCAGCGAGCAGTACGTC.

This clonotype came up many times. This sequence joins TRBV7-2 and TRBJ2-3; no clear D. The CDR3 has 13 residues. The V gene's germline CDR1 is SGHTA and CDR2 FQGNSA. V was cut by 2 bases and J by 4 bases, with 7 bases left in between. The CDR3 region is CASSLSSPDTQYF. CDR3 coding DNA: TGTGCCAGCAGCTTAAGTAGCCCAGATACGCAGTATTTT.

This clonotype was picked up many times. The rearrangement joins TRBV18 to TRBJ2-1; D call uncertain. V lost 2 bases and J 6 bases, leaving 17 bases between the germline ends. CDR3 size: 16 residues. CDR1 KGHSH and CDR2 LQKENI come from the germline V gene. CDR3 bases: TGTGCCAGCTCACCAGCGGTCGGCCGAGCCCCCAATGAGCAGTTCTTC. Amino acid sequence: CASSPAVGRAPNEQFF.

This chain joins TRBV5-5 and TRBJ1-5; D not resolved. CDR1 is SGHKS and CDR2 is YYEKEE in the germline V gene (reference sequence). The CDR3 contains 14 residues. Between the trimmed V and J ends, which lost 4 bases and 6 bases, there was a span of 14 bases. CDR3 amino acids: CASSLLGYTQPQHF. The CDR3 DNA follows: TGTGCCAGCAGCCTGCTTGGGTATACTCAGCCCCAGCATTTT.

The rearrangement links TRBV19 to TRBJ2-3, with D possibly matching TRBD1 (5 bases). The germline V and J ends were trimmed by 2 bases and 3 bases, with 9 bases remaining between them. The CDR3 covers 14 residues. Per the germline V gene, CDR1 is LNHDA and CDR2 is SQIVND (reference sequence). The CDR3 reads CASSIHRGTDTQYF. CDR3 bases: TGTGCCAGTAGTATACATAGGGGTACAGATACGCAGTATTTT.

V gene TRBV5-1 combines with J gene TRBJ2-1; D uncertain. From germline, CDR1 is SGHRS and CDR2 YFSETQ. The V end lost 2 bases, the J end lost 0 bases, and 6 bases lay between the germline ends. CDR3 length: 14 residues. The CDR3 here is CASSFEASYNEQFF. For the CDR3, the DNA is TGCGCCAGCAGCTTTGAGGCCTCCTACAATGAGCAGTTCTTC.

The chain employs TRBV20-1 and TRBJ2-7, with 8 bases fitting TRBD1. The CDR3 extends over 15 amino acids. V trimming: 1 base; J trimming: 0 bases; junction bases outside the gene matches: 5. Germline V gene sequence: CDR1 DFQATT, CDR2 SNEGSKA (reference sequence). CDR3 sequence reads: CSARGSGQASYEQYF. CDR3 nucleotide sequence: TGCAGTGCTAGAGGATCGGGACAGGCCTCCTACGAGCAGTACTTC.

This clonotype has at least ten counts. The chain couples TRBV18 to TRBJ2-7; 9 positions match TRBD2. V shed 1 base, J shed 1 base, and the junction held 5 bases outside the gene matches. CDR3 length: 16 residues. CDR1 KGHSH and CDR2 LQKENI come from the germline V gene. DNA of the CDR3: TGTGCCAGCTCACCACGGCTAGCGGGGCCTTCCTACGAGCAGTACTTC. It yields the protein CASSPRLAGPSYEQYF. The variable domain in full, with the rest retrieved from reference TRBV18 and TRBJ2-7, is NAGVMQNPRHLVRRRGQEARLRCSPMKGHSHVYWYRQLPEEGLKFMVYLQKENIIDESGMPKERFSAEFPKEGPSILRIQQVVRGDSAAYFCASSPRLAGPSYEQYFGPGTRLTVT.

This clonotype was recorded a few times. The CDR3 DNA reads TGCGCCAGCAGCCAAGATACTCAGACCTACGAGCAGTACTTC. This encodes CASSQDTQTYEQYF. V and J are TRBV4-3 and TRBJ2-7; D is unresolved. The ends were cut back, 0 bases at V and 2 bases at J, with 8 bases in the middle. This CDR3 has 14 amino acids. CDR1 and CDR2 from the germline V gene are LGHNA and YSLEER.

The V and J genes are TRBV20-1 and TRBJ2-5; perhaps TRBD1 as D (6 bases). V was pared by 1 base and J by 3 bases, with 12 bases between. The V gene's germline CDR1 is DFQATT and CDR2 SNEGSKA (reference sequence). CDR3 length: 14 amino acids. CDR3: CSARALTGEETQYF. The DNA of the CDR3 is TGCAGTGCTAGAGCTCTGACAGGCGAAGAGACCCAGTACTTC.

The chain combines TRBV28 with TRBJ2-7; possibly TRBD1 or TRBD2 for D (5 bases each). The V gene lost 5 bases and the J gene lost 7 bases, with 18 bases spanning the gap. CDR1 is MDHEN and CDR2 is SYDVKM in the germline V gene. CDR3 length equals 14 residues. The CDR3 region has the DNA TGTGCCAGCAGTGGGTACCGGGGCTCAAGGGAGCAGTACGTC. Translating gives CASSGYRGSREQYV.

This chain links TRBV5-6 with TRBJ2-5; D call uncertain. Trimming pared 1 base from V and 2 bases from J, leaving 9 bases between. Germline-derived CDR1 and CDR2 are SGHDT and YYEEEE. The CDR3 extends over 14 amino acids. The CDR3 protein is CASSLWLKQETQYF. The CDR3 bases are TGTGCCAGCAGCTTGTGGCTTAAACAAGAGACCCAGTACTTC.

This clonotype showed up just a few times. The chain is built from TRBV5-1 and TRBJ2-2; no reliable D call. Germline CDR1 and CDR2: SGHRS and YFSETQ. The CDR3 has 13 amino acids. Trimming left V 0 bases short and J 7 bases short, with 7 bases between. The CDR3 bases are TGCGCCAGCAGCTTGGAGGTTCACGGGGAGCTGTTTTTT. Protein: CASSLEVHGELFF.

This clonotype was detected a few times. The chain is built from TRBV10-3 and TRBJ2-7, with 14 positions matching TRBD2. With V trimmed by 10 bases and J by 2 bases, 4 bases remained unmatched. The V gene's germline CDR1 is ENHRY and CDR2 SYGVKD. CDR3 length: 14 amino acids. CDR3 loop: CATRTSGGPYEQYF. As DNA, the CDR3 is TGTGCCACCCGGACTAGCGGGGGGCCCTACGAGCAGTACTTC.

The genes are TRBV4-2 and TRBJ2-7, with D unclear. V shed 0 bases and J shed 0 bases, with 9 bases lying between them. CDR3 length equals 15 residues. CDR1 LGHNA and CDR2 YNFKEQ come from the germline V gene. The CDR3 nucleotides read TGTGCCAGCAGCCAAGATAGGCTAGGCTCCTACGAGCAGTACTTC. Translated, it gives CASSQDRLGSYEQYF.

The chain joins TRBV20-1 to TRBJ1-6, with a possible D match to TRBD1 (5 bases). This CDR3 region has 14 residues. V shed 6 bases and J shed 7 bases, with 16 bases lying between them. CDR1 and CDR2 (germline): DFQATT, SNEGSKA (reference sequence). The CDR3 coding sequence is TGCAGTGCCGTGGGGACGTCGGCGAATTCACCCCTCCACTTT. It encodes CSAVGTSANSPLHF.

The chain uses TRBV29-1 and TRBJ2-5; possibly TRBD2 for D (5 bases). This CDR3 comprises 12 residues. The ends were cut back, 5 bases at V and 5 bases at J, with 12 bases in the middle. CDR1 is SQVTM, CDR2 ANQGSEA, per germline. As DNA, the CDR3 is TGCAGCGTTTTCGGGGTTCAGGAGACCCAGTACTTC. Amino acid sequence: CSVFGVQETQYF.

This clonotype has ten or more counts. This chain's CDR3 is CASSQDLETQYF. Written as DNA, the CDR3 is TGTGCCAGCAGCCAAGATTTAGAGACCCAGTACTTC. V is TRBV4-2 and J is TRBJ2-5; D unclear. Trimming cost V 0 bases and J 4 bases, with 3 bases left between them. Germline V CDR1 and CDR2: LGHNA, YNFKEQ. This CDR3 contains 12 residues.

V is TRBV7-9 and J is TRBJ2-7, with TRBD2 matching over 11 bases. Unmatched junction bases numbered 1, after V lost 3 bases and J lost 3 bases. Per the germline V gene, CDR1 is SEHNR and CDR2 is FQNEAQ (reference sequence). The CDR3 loop spans 14 amino acids. The DNA of the CDR3 is TGTGCCAGCAGCTTGGGACTAGCGGACTACGAGCAGTACTTC. This codes for CASSLGLADYEQYF. The variable domain in full, completed from reference TRBV7-9 and TRBJ2-7, reads DTGVSQNPRHKITKRGQNVTFRCDPISEHNRLYWYRQTLGQGPEFLTYFQNEAQLEKSRLLSDRFSAERPKGSFSTLEIQRTEQGDSAMYLCASSLGLADYEQYFGPGTRLTVT.

This clonotype turned up a few times. V usage is TRBV11-2 and J usage is TRBJ2-1; the match to TRBD1 covers 8 bases. Trimming cost V 3 bases and J 6 bases; bases outside gene matches: 7. The V gene's germline CDR1 is SGHAT and CDR2 FQNNGV. The CDR3 has 15 residues. Written as DNA, the CDR3 is TGTGCCAGCAGCTTCCAGGGGGCGAGGGGCAATGAGCAGTTCTTC. Its protein is CASSFQGARGNEQFF.